This T cell receptor beta chain derives from a study of beta chain features in type 1 diabetes. Investigators reverse transcribed all isolated RNA, so they sequenced expressed TCRB transcripts. Average reads for naive, central memory and regulatory T cell samples were several million. Profiling relied on immunoSEQ multiplex PCR, and the TCRdb table lists in-frame clones only, not all of them. The table lists around 400,000 clones, about 15% of them singletons. As for this clone: Its antigen remains unknown.

The V gene lost 7 bases and the J gene lost 7 bases, with 23 bases spanning the gap. Germline V gives CDR1 SEHNR, CDR2 FQNEAQ (reference sequence). The CDR3 covers 15 residues. Findings and limits, study-wide: Among type 1 diabetes patients, VDJ junctions had fewer insertions and more deletions. HLA influence on TCRB rearrangement stayed unresolved here.

The V call is TRBV7-9, the J call TRBJ2-7; maybe TRBD2 (7 bases). This sequence was found in a woman between 18 and 29 years old in good health. Material for sequencing was naive CD4+ T cells from blood. CDR3 residues: CASTHRGAALLEQYF. The CDR3 DNA reads TGTGCCAGCACCCACCGGGGGGCCGCGCTGTTGGAGCAGTACTTC.